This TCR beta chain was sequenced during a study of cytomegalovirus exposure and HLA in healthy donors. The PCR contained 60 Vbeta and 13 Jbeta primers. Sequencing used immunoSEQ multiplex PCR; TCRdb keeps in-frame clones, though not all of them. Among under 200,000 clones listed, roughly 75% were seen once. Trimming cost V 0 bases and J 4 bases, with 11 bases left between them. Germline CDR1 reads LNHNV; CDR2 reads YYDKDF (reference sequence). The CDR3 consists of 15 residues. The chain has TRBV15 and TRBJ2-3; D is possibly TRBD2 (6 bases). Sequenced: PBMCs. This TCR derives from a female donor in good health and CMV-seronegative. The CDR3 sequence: CATSRDSGGADTQYF. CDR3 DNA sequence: TGTGCCACCAGCAGAGATTCCGGGGGTGCAGATACGCAGTATTTT.